The 24 T cell receptor beta chains presented below share a single source sample, sequenced in a study of blood T cell repertoires in COVID-19 (dated by TCRdb to about 2020). Library prep was done by the immunoSEQ multiplex PCR assay. TCRdb obtained this table from immuneACCESS and retained in-frame rearrangements with V and J assigned. These tables miss some clones; where compared with another copy, unresolved V genes account for less than half of the shortfall, and the remainder is unexplained. This sample has under 200,000 clones in its table, and more than 75% of those were observed once. The ten largest make up 5.4% of the sample. The sequenced sample was peripheral blood. These TCRs come from a woman aged 45-65 years with COVID-19, enrolled during active disease.

The chain employs TRBV3-1 (or the pseudogene TRBV3-2) and TRBJ1-2; 7 bases are shared with TRBD1. V lost 1 base, J lost 4 bases, and 3 bases stayed unmatched. Germline V CDR1 and CDR2: LGHDT, YNNKEL (reference sequence). This CDR3 is 14 amino acids long. The CDR3 sequence: CASSQGDRPYGYTF. The CDR3 nucleotides are TGTGCCAGCAGCCAAGGGGACAGACCCTATGGCTACACCTTC.

The V gene is TRBV24-1, the J gene TRBJ2-2; weak D call: TRBD1 (6 bases). Deletions cut 0 bases from V and 5 bases from J, with 15 bases between. Germline V CDR1 and CDR2: KGHDR, SFDVKD. CDR3 size: 17 residues. In DNA form, the CDR3 reads TGTGCCACCAGTGATTTGTTTCAGGGGCCGGGGACCGGGGAGCTGTTTTTT. Translated: CATSDLFQGPGTGELFF.

V is TRBV9 and J is TRBJ2-7, with 10 bases fitting TRBD1. The junction had 6 bases not matched to a gene; V was cut back by 7 bases and J by 2 bases. Germline V gives CDR1 SGDLS, CDR2 YYNGEE. The CDR3 has 14 residues. The CDR3 spells CASSPGTGAYEQYF. The CDR3 DNA follows: TGTGCCAGCTCTCCCGGGACAGGGGCCTACGAGCAGTACTTC.

The chain recombines TRBV23-1 with TRBJ2-7; 7 bases line up with TRBD1. TRBV23-1 is designated an ORF whose function remains uncertain. The ends lost 7 bases at V and 2 bases at J; junction bases unmatched: 11. The CDR3 is made up of 15 amino acids. Here the CDR3 DNA reads TGCGCCAGCACCCCCAACAGGGGAAGGGCCTACGAGCAGTACTTC. Encoded protein: CASTPNRGRAYEQYF.

The rearrangement links TRBV18 to TRBJ2-7; D is undetermined. V lost 3 bases to trimming and J lost 2 bases, with 8 bases between them. The CDR3 runs to 13 residues. Germline V gene data show CDR1 as KGHSH and CDR2 as LQKENI. CDR3 coding DNA: TGTGCCAGCTCACCGGCGGTCACCTACGAGCAGTACTTC. Its protein is CASSPAVTYEQYF.

This clone was seen just once. J is TRBJ2-7 and V is TRBV2; D is possibly TRBD2 (6 bases). The CDR3 is 16 residues long. Germline CDR1 SNHLY, CDR2 FYNNEI. The germline V and J ends were trimmed by 6 bases and 3 bases, with 21 bases remaining between them. CDR3 bases: TGTGCCAGCAGAGAGCCGGGGGTAGAGAGGAACTACGAGCAGTACTTC. As protein: CASREPGVERNYEQYF.

The rearrangement uses TRBV25-1 and TRBJ2-1; possibly TRBD1 for D (5 bases). Germline V CDR1 and CDR2: MGHDK, SYGVNS. The CDR3 consists of 10 residues. The V and J ends lost 8 bases and 6 bases respectively, with 5 bases between them. CDR3 nucleotides: TGTGCCAGCGGGGCCAATGAGCAGTTCTTC. Protein sequence: CASGANEQFF.

This chain joins TRBV5-1 and TRBJ1-1; D ambiguous. The ends were cut back, 0 bases at V and 1 base at J, with 7 bases in the middle. The CDR3 has 14 residues. Germline V lookup: CDR1 SGHRS, CDR2 YFSETQ. CDR3 nucleotide sequence: TGCGCCAGCAGCTTGGCCGAGGGGAACACTGAAGCTTTCTTT. As protein: CASSLAEGNTEAFF.

This clone was detected only once. The J gene is TRBJ2-1, the V gene TRBV9; 7 bases are shared with TRBD1. The ends lost 2 bases at V and 9 bases at J; junction bases unmatched: 5. Per germline, CDR1 SGDLS and CDR2 YYNGEE. The CDR3 runs to 13 residues. CDR3 residues: CASSVGQFTEQFF. In DNA, the CDR3 is TGTGCCAGCAGCGTGGGACAGTTTACTGAGCAGTTCTTC.

The rearrangement uses TRBV27 and TRBJ2-3; perhaps TRBD2 as D (5 bases). Germline CDR1 and CDR2: MNHEY and SMNVEV (reference sequence). The CDR3 runs to 15 residues. V lost 6 bases and J 4 bases, leaving 17 bases between the germline ends. The CDR3 coding sequence is TGTGCCAGCAGCTACATGCTCCGGCGGGCAGATACGCAGTATTTT. Its protein is CASSYMLRRADTQYF.

This clone was counted once. The chain links TRBV30 to TRBJ2-5; TRBD2 matches at 9 bases. This CDR3 has 16 amino acids. CDR1 and CDR2 from the germline V gene are GTSNPN and SVGIG (reference sequence). With V trimmed by 2 bases and J by 2 bases, 9 bases remained unmatched. CDR3 DNA sequence: TGTGCCTGGAGTTTTGGCGGGGGGGCGGGTCAAGAGACCCAGTACTTC. Encoded protein: CAWSFGGGAGQETQYF.

The rearrangement joins TRBV28 to TRBJ2-7, with D possibly matching TRBD2 (7 bases). The CDR3 contains 14 residues. V gave up 3 bases and J gave up 4 bases, with 13 bases separating them. From germline, CDR1 is MDHEN and CDR2 SYDVKM. As DNA, the CDR3 is TGTGCCAGCAGTTTCTCGGGGGGCCTTTACGAGCAGTACTTC. Its protein product is CASSFSGGLYEQYF.

A single count supports this clone. The rearrangement joins TRBV6-4 to TRBJ2-5, with TRBD2 matching over 8 bases. Germline-derived CDR1 and CDR2 are MRHNA and SNTAGT. The J segment lost 2 bases and the V segment lost 5 bases, leaving 4 bases of the junction unmatched. The CDR3 totals 14 residues. Written as DNA, the CDR3 is TGTGCCAGCAGTCCATCGGGGGGGCAAGAGACCCAGTACTTC. Its translation: CASSPSGGQETQYF.

The chain couples TRBV18 to TRBJ2-5; D is perhaps TRBD1 (5 bases). V was clipped by 3 bases and J by 5 bases, with 10 bases between them. The V gene's germline CDR1 is KGHSH and CDR2 LQKENI. The CDR3 sequence is 13 residues long. The DNA for the CDR3 is TGTGCCAGCTCACCGCAGGGTGAGGAGACCCAGTACTTC. This codes for CASSPQGEETQYF.

This clone occurred many times. The chain recombines TRBV29-1 with TRBJ1-6; D perhaps matches TRBD1 (6 bases). Trimming left V 6 bases short and J 5 bases short, with 17 bases between. This CDR3 is 15 amino acids long. Germline CDR1 is SQVTM and CDR2 is ANQGSEA. The CDR3 DNA follows: TGCAGCGTCGCATCGGACAGACCCCATAATTCACCCCTCCACTTT. Translating gives CSVASDRPHNSPLHF.

The V call is TRBV24-1, the J call TRBJ2-3, with 7 bases aligning to TRBD2. With V trimmed by 4 bases and J by 0 bases, 9 bases remained unmatched. The CDR3 is 17 amino acids. Germline assignment: CDR1 KGHDR and CDR2 SFDVKD. The CDR3 DNA is TGTGCCACCAGTGAAACCCTAGCGGTCGGTAGCACAGATACGCAGTATTTT. Translation gives CATSETLAVGSTDTQYF.

This clone was picked up a small number of times. The rearrangement uses TRBV2 and TRBJ2-6, with D maybe TRBD1 (5 bases). Trimming took off 7 bases at V and 0 bases at J, with 10 bases between the two ends. In germline, CDR1 is SNHLY, CDR2 FYNNEI. The CDR3 is made up of 15 amino acids. The CDR3 loop is CASNRQSSGANVLTF. CDR3 DNA: TGTGCCAGCAATCGACAGAGCTCTGGGGCCAACGTCCTGACTTTC.

The chain is built from TRBV30 and TRBJ1-5; D remains ambiguous. Germline V lookup: CDR1 GTSNPN, CDR2 SVGIG (reference sequence). V dropped 2 bases and J dropped 8 bases, with 13 bases sitting between them. This CDR3 spans 13 amino acids. CDR3 sequence reads: CAWSRDSLEPQHF. The CDR3 nucleotides read TGTGCCTGGAGTCGAGACTCCCTGGAGCCCCAGCATTTT.

The chain has TRBV6-2 or TRBV6-3 and TRBJ2-2; 7 bases map to TRBD2. The CDR3 is 16 amino acids. V dropped 4 bases and J dropped 0; count of bases not matched to a gene: 5. Germline V gene sequence: CDR1 MNHEY, CDR2 SVGEGT. The CDR3, as DNA: TGTGCCAGCAGTTCCAGGACTAGTGCGAACACCGGGGAGCTGTTTTTT. Amino acids: CASSSRTSANTGELFF.

CDR3 protein: CASSSYEQYF. CDR3 coding DNA: TGTGCCAGCAGCTCGTACGAGCAGTACTTC. This sequence joins TRBV11-2 and TRBJ2-7; unclear D gene. From germline, CDR1 is SGHAT and CDR2 FQNNGV. V was clipped by 4 bases and J by 4 bases, with 2 bases between them. The CDR3 is 10 residues long. The full variable domain, in which reference TRBV11-2 and TRBJ2-7 provide the parts outside the CDR3, is EAGVAQSPRYKIIEKRQSVAFWCNPISGHATLYWYQQILGQGPKLLIQFQNNGVVDDSQLPKDRFSAERLKGVDSTLKIQPAKLEDSAVYLCASSSYEQYFGPGTRLTVT.

This rearrangement joins TRBV4-1 to TRBJ2-4; D is unresolved. The CDR3 is 16 residues long. CDR1 is MGHRA and CDR2 is YSYEKL in the germline V gene. V gave up 1 base and J gave up 5 bases, with 15 bases separating them. The CDR3 nucleotides are TGCGCCAGCAGCCAAGTACTATCCCGGGTTGAAAACATTCAGTACTTC. It yields the protein CASSQVLSRVENIQYF.

This rearrangement joins TRBV4-2 to TRBJ2-2, with TRBD1 as a possible D gene (6 bases). Trimming stripped 0 bases from V and 5 bases from J, with 13 bases between. Germline-derived CDR1 and CDR2 are LGHNA and YNFKEQ. This CDR3 region has 16 residues. This CDR3 reads CASSQEDSLNTGELFF. The CDR3 DNA follows: TGTGCCAGCAGCCAAGAGGACAGCCTCAATACCGGGGAGCTGTTTTTT.

The chain employs TRBV6-2 or TRBV6-3 and TRBJ1-1; D unclear. V was pared by 4 bases and J by 1 base, with 10 bases between. CDR1 and CDR2 (germline): MNHEY, SVGEGT. The CDR3 extends over 14 amino acids. CDR3 amino acids: CASSFPGSNTEAFF. DNA for the CDR3: TGTGCCAGCAGTTTTCCGGGATCGAACACTGAAGCTTTCTTT.

This CDR3 reads CASSLIAGAQETQYF. CDR3 in DNA: TGTGCCAGCAGCTTAATTGCGGGGGCCCAAGAGACCCAGTACTTC. This chain joins TRBV7-3 and TRBJ2-5; D might be TRBD2 (7 bases). This CDR3 is 15 amino acids long. Germline V gives CDR1 SGHTA, CDR2 FQGTGA. Trimming stripped 1 base from V and 1 base from J, with 10 bases between. The entire variable domain, with the rest obtained from reference TRBV7-3 and TRBJ2-5, is as follows: GAGVSQTPSNKVTEKGKYVELRCDPISGHTALYWYRQSLGQGPEFLIYFQGTGAADDSGLPNDRFFAVRPEGSVSTLKIQRTERGDSAVYLCASSLIAGAQETQYFGPGTRLLVL.